This T cell receptor (beta chain) derives from a study of T cell changes during pregnancy in multiple sclerosis. V shed 7 bases and J shed 2 bases, with 9 bases lying between them. The CDR3 length is 12 residues. CDR1 and CDR2 (germline): MDHEN, SYDVKM. Assay: immunoSEQ multiplex PCR; the TCRdb copy retains only in-frame clones and omits some. The table includes tens of thousands of clones, 85% to 95% detected once. The chain carries TRBV28 and TRBJ2-7; D not certain. The receptor's source is a female donor in good health, enrolled as a control in a pregnancy study. The source was peripheral blood, collected in the third trimester of pregnancy. The CDR3 bases are TGTGCCAGCAATGAGGAACCCTACGAGCAGTACTTC. This codes for CASNEEPYEQYF.